This T cell receptor (beta chain) is drawn from a study of T cell responses to AZD1222 COVID-19 vaccine. The study's findings and limits: Repertoire samples came only from after the peak T cell response. Receipt of two AZD1222 doses was followed by a rise in Spike-specific TCR breadth and depth.

Germline CDR1 and CDR2: LNHDA and SQIVND (reference sequence). V dropped 2 bases and J dropped 3 bases, with 14 bases sitting between them. CDR3 size: 15 residues. Repertoires were generated with immunoSEQ multiplex PCR, while TCRdb's copy carries only in-frame clones and drops some. The table shows 150,000 to 200,000 clones, with over 90% occurring only once. In regard to this clone: The antigen remains unidentified.

This clonotype was obtained from an adult who received the AZD1222 COVID-19 vaccine. The sequencing used peripheral blood, collected 28 days after the second AZD1222 dose. The J gene is TRBJ2-7, the V gene TRBV19; D is unclear. CDR3 protein: CASSIYPGSDYEQYF. The CDR3 coding sequence is TGTGCCAGTAGTATATACCCCGGTTCAGACTACGAGCAGTACTTC.